These 25 T cell receptor beta chains came from one sample sequenced in a study of T-cell reconstitution after alpha-beta-depleted transplantation in children. Researchers prepared the TCRbeta library using unique molecular identifiers, the study reports. One entry per CDR3 protein, called by TCRdb with MiXCR from the PCR reads. Here the sample spans a few hundred thousand distinct CDR3 sequences, approximately 12% being singletons. Sequences were derived from PBMCs, mostly from graft donor cells, sampled 360 days after TCRalphabeta/CD19-depleted stem cell transplant. The receptors originated from a male patient aged 10 to 17 who had a stem cell transplant for acute myeloid leukemia, so the T cells may come from the graft donor.

This clonotype has at least ten counts. V usage is TRBV29-1 and J usage is TRBJ2-1, with D uncertain. Trimming left V 4 bases short and J 0 bases short, with 7 bases between. Germline CDR1 is SQVTM and CDR2 is ANQGSEA. This CDR3 has 13 residues. Here the CDR3 reads CSVVPSSYNEQFF. In DNA, the CDR3 is TGCAGCGTTGTCCCTAGCTCCTACAATGAGCAGTTCTTC.

The chain employs TRBV6-5 and TRBJ2-7; 9 bases line up with TRBD2. Per germline, CDR1 MNHEY and CDR2 SVGAGI. CDR3 length: 15 residues. The junction had 6 bases not matched to a gene; V was cut back by 4 bases and J by 2 bases. This chain's CDR3 is CASSSKREETYEQYF. The DNA for the CDR3 is TGTGCCAGCAGTTCAAAGCGGGAGGAGACCTACGAGCAGTACTTC.

This clonotype was seen repeatedly, ten times or more. The junction shows a germline mismatch at one end, possibly a read error. The chain is built from TRBV9 and TRBJ2-3; 11 bases are shared with TRBD2. This CDR3 contains 15 residues. Per the germline V gene, CDR1 is SGDLS and CDR2 is YYNGEE. The CDR3, as DNA: TGTGCCAGCACCGTAGCGGGAGGGCCAACAGATACGCAGTATTTT. Protein product: CASTVAGGPTDTQYF.

CDR3 DNA sequence: TGCGCCAGCAGCCAAGATCACCAGCCAAACGAGCAGTACTTC. Amino acid sequence: CASSQDHQPNEQYF. V usage is TRBV4-3 and J usage is TRBJ2-7; D unresolved. The CDR3 sequence is 14 residues long. The germline V gene encodes CDR1 LGHNA and CDR2 YSLEER. V was clipped by 0 bases and J by 5 bases, with 11 bases between them.

The chain recombines TRBV6-1 with TRBJ2-1, with D maybe TRBD2 (5 bases). This CDR3 comprises 14 residues. The V end lost 1 base, the J end lost 7 bases, and 11 bases lay between the germline ends. Germline lookup yields CDR1 MNHNS and CDR2 SASEGT. CDR3 residues: CASSEETPGNEQFF. The CDR3 DNA reads as TGTGCCAGCAGTGAAGAAACCCCGGGGAATGAGCAGTTCTTC.

This sequence joins TRBV20-1 and TRBJ2-7; 10 bases match TRBD2. CDR1 is DFQATT, CDR2 SNEGSKA, per germline (reference sequence). CDR3 length equals 15 residues. The trim removed 6 bases at V and 1 base at J, leaving 9 bases unmatched. The CDR3 region is CSAAGSGRGSYEQYF. CDR3 sequence (DNA): TGCAGTGCCGCCGGGAGCGGGAGGGGATCCTACGAGCAGTACTTC.

V gene TRBV9 combines with J gene TRBJ2-1, with D perhaps TRBD1 or TRBD2 (6 bases each). The ends were cut back, 4 bases at V and 10 bases at J, with 21 bases in the middle. CDR1 SGDLS and CDR2 YYNGEE come from the germline V gene. This CDR3 is 15 amino acids long. As DNA, the CDR3 is TGTGCCAGCAGCCCCTTCTACATAAAAGGGGGGGAGCAGTTCTTC. Its translation: CASSPFYIKGGEQFF.

A few counts support this clonotype. CDR3 sequence reads: CASSQTSEYHDEQFF. DNA for the CDR3: TGTGCCAGCAGCCAAACTAGCGAGTATCACGATGAGCAGTTCTTC. V usage is TRBV4-2 and J usage is TRBJ2-1; 7 nucleotides match TRBD2. Germline lookup yields CDR1 LGHNA and CDR2 YNFKEQ. The CDR3 has 15 residues. Trimming cost V 2 bases and J 8 bases; bases outside gene matches: 9.

This clonotype was seen more than once but under ten times. The CDR3 spells CASSDRVNQPQHF. CDR3 coding DNA: TGTGCCAGCAGTGACAGGGTCAATCAGCCCCAGCATTTT. The gene calls are TRBV6-1 and TRBJ1-5, with a possible D match to TRBD1 (5 bases). The CDR3 runs to 13 residues. Trimming removed 3 bases at V and 3 bases at J, with 6 bases between. Germline V gene sequence: CDR1 MNHNS, CDR2 SASEGT.

The CDR3 region has the DNA TGTGCCAGCAGCACCCACCCTAGCTCCTACGAGCAGTACTTC. It yields the protein CASSTHPSSYEQYF. The chain has TRBV3-1 and TRBJ2-7, with D unresolved. The germline V gene has CDR1 LGHDT and CDR2 YNNKEL (reference sequence). V was pared by 5 bases and J by 0 bases, with 11 bases between. This CDR3 has 14 residues.

This clonotype turned up a few times. V and J are TRBV7-3 and TRBJ2-7; D is unclear. This CDR3 is built from 14 residues. The germline gives CDR1 SGHTA, CDR2 FQGTGA. With 8 bases removed from V and 2 bases from J, the gap between germline ends came to 16 bases. The CDR3 DNA reads as TGTGCCAGCCCCTCGGCCCGTTGCACCTACGAGCAGTACTTC. This gives the protein CASPSARCTYEQYF.

This clonotype appeared a few times. This chain connects TRBV5-6 to TRBJ2-4; D is perhaps TRBD1 (6 bases). The V gene lost 1 base and the J gene lost 5 bases, with 13 bases spanning the gap. Germline CDR1 and CDR2: SGHDT and YYEEEE. The CDR3 has 15 residues. In nucleotides, the CDR3 is TGTGCCAGCAGCTTGATAGGGGGAAGCCAAAACATTCAGTACTTC. This sequence encodes CASSLIGGSQNIQYF. The whole variable domain, filled in from reference TRBV5-6 and TRBJ2-4, reads DAGVTQSPTHLIKTRGQQVTLRCSPKSGHDTVSWYQQALGQGPQFIFQYYEEEERQRGNFPDRFSGHQFPNYSSELNVNALLLGDSALYLCASSLIGGSQNIQYFGAGTRLSVL.

This clonotype was recorded a few times. This chain uses TRBV2 with TRBJ2-2; either TRBD1 or TRBD2 may fit D (6 bases each). This CDR3 region has 15 residues. V shed 7 bases and J shed 3 bases, with 15 bases lying between them. The germline gives CDR1 SNHLY, CDR2 FYNNEI. The CDR3 nucleotides are TGTGCCAGCACCCTTGAGGAGGGGGACACCGGGGAGCTGTTTTTT. Its translation is CASTLEEGDTGELFF.

The genes are TRBV12-3 or TRBV12-4 and TRBJ1-5, with a possible D match to TRBD1 (5 bases). There are 15 residues in the CDR3. The V end was cut by 6 bases, the J end by 2 bases, with 14 bases between. This CDR3 is CASSLGPKGNQPQHF. Written as DNA, the CDR3 is TGTGCCAGCAGCCTGGGACCGAAGGGCAATCAGCCCCAGCATTTT.

This clonotype has just a few counts. The J gene is TRBJ2-7, the V gene TRBV30; the match to TRBD1 covers 7 bases. V gave up 0 bases and J gave up 3 bases; unmatched junction bases: 14. Germline V gene sequence: CDR1 GTSNPN, CDR2 SVGIG (reference sequence). This CDR3 has 17 residues. The DNA for the CDR3 is TGTGCCTGGAGTGTAATAGGGCCAGACAGGGCTGGCTACGAGCAGTACTTC. This codes for CAWSVIGPDRAGYEQYF.

Only a few counts were recorded for this clonotype. This chain joins TRBV29-1 and TRBJ1-2; TRBD1 aligns across 7 bases. The CDR3 is 13 residues long. The junction had 9 bases not matched to a gene; V was cut back by 7 bases and J by 4 bases. The germline V gene encodes CDR1 SQVTM and CDR2 ANQGSEA. The CDR3 DNA reads TGCAGCGGCACAGGGGCGTGGGGCTATGGCTACACCTTC. Translation: CSGTGAWGYGYTF.

J is TRBJ2-2 and V is TRBV15; 8 bases line up with TRBD2. Trimming cost V 1 base and J 6 bases; bases outside gene matches: 7. Germline V gene lookup returns CDR1 LNHNV and CDR2 YYDKDF (reference sequence). This CDR3 comprises 16 residues. The chain's CDR3 is CATSRGPAGESGELFF. CDR3 DNA: TGTGCCACCAGCAGAGGACCAGCGGGAGAGTCCGGGGAGCTGTTTTTT.

The chain links TRBV20-1 to TRBJ2-7; no clear D. Trimming took 4 bases from V and 4 from J, leaving 8 bases between them. The CDR3 is 11 amino acids. The germline V gene encodes CDR1 DFQATT and CDR2 SNEGSKA (reference sequence). The DNA of the CDR3 is TGCAGTGCTAACGGTGATTACGAGCAGTACTTC. Its translation is CSANGDYEQYF.

This clonotype was picked up many times. This sequence joins TRBV12-3 or TRBV12-4 and TRBJ1-3; no clear D. The CDR3 is 14 amino acids. Trimming removed 1 base at V and 4 bases at J, with 8 bases between. The CDR3 is CASSLVALGNTIYF. CDR3 coding DNA: TGTGCCAGCAGTTTAGTGGCACTCGGAAACACCATATATTTT.

In its sample, this clonotype was seen a few times. The chain has TRBV4-2 and TRBJ1-5, with 7 bases fitting TRBD1. The junction had 9 bases not matched to a gene; V was cut back by 3 bases and J by 7 bases. The CDR3 is 15 residues long. CDR1 LGHNA and CDR2 YNFKEQ come from the germline V gene. The CDR3 region is CASSHLRDRRQPQHF. Here the CDR3 DNA reads TGTGCCAGCAGCCACCTCCGGGACAGAAGGCAGCCCCAGCATTTT.

The chain is built from TRBV7-6 and TRBJ2-1; 8 bases map to TRBD2. V shed 1 base, J shed 7 bases, and the junction held 6 bases outside the gene matches. Germline CDR1 and CDR2: SGHVS and FNYEAQ. The CDR3 contains 15 residues. The CDR3 reads CASSLVGREANEQFF. The CDR3 coding sequence is TGTGCCAGCAGCTTAGTCGGGAGGGAAGCGAATGAGCAGTTCTTC.

This clonotype occurred a few times. The chain couples TRBV5-1 to TRBJ2-3, with 8 bases aligning to TRBD1. The V segment lost 0 bases and the J segment 5 bases; nucleotides outside the gene matches: 2. The CDR3 has 14 amino acids. CDR1 is SGHRS, CDR2 YFSETQ, per germline. DNA of the CDR3: TGCGCCAGCAGCTTGGCAGGGGGCAGAGATACGCAGTATTTT. Protein: CASSLAGGRDTQYF.

This chain connects TRBV4-3 to TRBJ1-2; D call uncertain. The CDR3 covers 17 residues. CDR1 is LGHNA and CDR2 is YSLEER in the germline V gene. V shed 0 bases and J shed 3 bases, with 17 bases lying between them. The CDR3 DNA reads TGCGCCAGCAGCCAAGATTCAGGCACTCAAGGATACTATGGCTACACCTTC. Its protein is CASSQDSGTQGYYGYTF.

The chain is built from TRBV7-2 and TRBJ2-4, with 9 bases that match TRBD2. CDR3 length equals 17 residues. The germline CDR1 and CDR2 sequences are SGHTA and FQGNSA. V lost 2 bases to trimming and J lost 2 bases; unmatched junction nucleotides: 7. The CDR3 nucleotides are TGTGCCAGCAGCTTAAGGGCTAGCGGGATGTCCAAAAACATTCAGTACTTC. Translated, it gives CASSLRASGMSKNIQYF.

There are a few counts of this clonotype. The V call is TRBV28, the J call TRBJ1-1; D is unclear. There are 10 residues in the CDR3. CDR1 and CDR2 (germline): MDHEN, SYDVKM. The ends were cut back, 5 bases at V and 6 bases at J, with 4 bases in the middle. CDR3: CASSLPEAFF. In DNA form, the CDR3 reads TGTGCCAGCAGTCTACCTGAAGCTTTCTTT.